This T cell receptor beta chain is from a study of cytomegalovirus exposure and HLA in healthy donors. Primers for the PCR totalled 60 Vbeta and 13 Jbeta. Here immunoSEQ multiplex PCR was the method, and the copy in TCRdb shows in-frame clones only, minus some. Of 57,000 or so clones in the sample, approximately 72% were seen once. Worth noting for this clone: Its target is unknown.

Unmatched junction bases numbered 5, after V lost 6 bases and J lost 3 bases. CDR1 and CDR2 (germline): MNHNS, SASEGT. CDR3 length equals 14 residues. General study findings and limits: Several top significant clusters appeared, in a later analysis, to be linked to common viral pathogens.

Material for sequencing was PBMCs. This TCR derives from a man aged 45 to 65 in good health and CMV-seropositive. The chain uses TRBV6-1 and TRBJ1-3; 7 nucleotides agree with TRBD1. This CDR3 is CASSPTGFGNTIYF. CDR3 coding DNA: TGTGCCAGCAGCCCGACAGGGTTTGGAAACACCATATATTTT.